The present entry profiles one T cell receptor beta chain with its context. This CDR3 comprises 13 residues. V lost 6 bases, J lost 3 bases, and 11 bases lay in between. CDR1 and CDR2 from the germline V gene are MNHEY and SMNVEV (reference sequence). This entry belongs to a study of blood T cell repertoires in COVID-19. Study-wide background: PBMCs, B-cell-depleted T cells, or T cells were the source of the cDNA or gDNA that made up the material.

The study drew participants aged about 18 to 95 years from 20 to 30 US areas. Data came from immunoSEQ multiplex PCR; TCRdb stores just in-frame clones and leaves some out. The repertoire holds 170,000 or so clones, with more than 80% as singletons. The chain carries TRBV27 and TRBJ1-2; D is uncertain. The sequence was obtained from a man aged 40-50 years who had recovered from COVID-19. Sequencing input: PBMCs or T cells enriched from blood (not recorded which). In DNA form, the CDR3 reads TGTGCCAGCAGCCCAGAGGTAGACTATGGCTACACCTTC. Amino acids: CASSPEVDYGYTF.